Described below is a single T cell receptor (beta chain) sequence and its context. The sample originates from a study of T cells in Graves' hyperthyroidism and ophthalmopathy. Amplification of TCR beta CDR3 regions was performed using RNA transcripts as template. During a first-round RT-PCR of the TCR CDR3, the HTBI primer set was used. MiXCR was run by TCRdb on the multiplex PCR reads, yielding one entry per CDR3 protein. This sample has a few hundred thousand distinct CDR3 sequences, with 12% to 15% found just once. The V and J ends lost 7 bases and 4 bases respectively, with 10 bases between them. CDR1 is MDHEN and CDR2 is SYDVKM in the germline V gene. This CDR3 has 13 amino acids.

The chain combines TRBV28 with TRBJ2-2; the D call may be TRBD1 or TRBD2 (6 bases each). This TCR came from a woman in her thirties or forties with Graves' hyperthyroidism. Sequencing was performed on blood. CDR3 in amino acids: CASIPGATGELFF. The CDR3 DNA follows: TGTGCCAGCATCCCGGGGGCCACCGGGGAGCTGTTTTTT.